Below, 22 T cell receptor beta chains from the same sample are listed, as sequenced in a study of regulatory T cells in long-lasting Graves disease. Indicated time point: persistent/refractory GD, antithyroid drugs over 5 years with positive TRAb. Generation of the TCR library employed RNA extracted from PBMCs. To make TCR beta libraries, researchers used iRepertoire HTBI primers and Arm-PCR of CDR3 regions. TCRdb passed the multiplex PCR reads through MiXCR, listing each CDR3 protein once. This table holds about 340,000 distinct CDR3 sequences, around 20% found once. The material sequenced was peripheral blood mononuclear cells (PBMCs), taken when the disease was refractory, from a patient treated with antithyroid drugs. The receptors were sampled from a female donor with Graves disease.

The chain carries TRBV11-2 and TRBJ2-5, with a tentative D call TRBD2 (6 bases). The CDR3 is 17 residues long. Germline values: CDR1 SGHAT, CDR2 FQNNGV. The V end was cut by 2 bases, the J end by 1 base, with 17 bases between. CDR3 in amino acids: CASSLSSPMGGQETQYF. The CDR3 DNA reads as TGTGCCAGCAGCTTATCTTCCCCTATGGGGGGCCAAGAGACCCAGTACTTC.

This clonotype has a handful of counts. The chain carries TRBV4-1 and TRBJ1-1, with 8 bases that match TRBD1. V was pared by 2 bases and J by 8 bases, with 7 bases of the junction left unmatched. CDR3 length: 14 residues. The V gene's germline CDR1 is MGHRA and CDR2 YSYEKL. CDR3 residues: CASSQPYGQGEAFF. The CDR3 DNA sequence: TGCGCCAGCAGCCAACCCTATGGACAGGGCGAAGCTTTCTTT.

As for this clonotype: This may come from a read error, since a much larger clone is one base off. This rearrangement joins TRBV27 to TRBJ1-1; tentatively, D is TRBD1 (5 bases). Trimming stripped 6 bases from V and 3 bases from J, with 14 bases between. Germline values: CDR1 MNHEY, CDR2 SMNVEV (reference sequence). The CDR3 spans 14 residues. The CDR3 bases are TGTGCCAGCAGCAAACGGGACTGGGACACTGAAGCTTTCTTT. Its protein product is CASSKRDWDTEAFF.

The genes are TRBV29-1 and TRBJ1-1; a weak D match, TRBD1 (5 bases). The CDR3 is 10 residues long. Germline loops: CDR1 SQVTM, CDR2 ANQGSEA. V was shortened by 3 bases and J by 8 bases, with 7 bases between the two germline ends. CDR3 coding DNA: TGCAGCGTTGAGGAGGGGGAAGCTTTCTTT. Residues: CSVEEGEAFF.

For this clonotype: A much bigger clone sits one base away, suggesting this may be a read error. The rearrangement uses TRBV7-3 and TRBJ2-6; no clear D gene. The CDR3 has 16 residues. CDR1 is SGHTA, CDR2 FQGTGA, per germline. The CDR3 spells CASSLDPSSGPNVLTF. The CDR3 nucleotides read TGTGCCAGCAGCTTAGATCCGAGCTCTGGGCCCAACGTCCTGACTTTC.

The table lists this clonotype with many counts. V is TRBV6-1 and J is TRBJ2-5, with TRBD2 matching over 9 bases. Looked up from germline, CDR1 is MNHNS and CDR2 is SASEGT. CDR3 size: 17 residues. Trimming removed 7 bases from V and 5 bases from J; junction bases left unmatched: 17. CDR3: CASTWRASGTLRETQYF. The CDR3 DNA follows: TGTGCCAGCACCTGGAGGGCTAGCGGGACCCTCCGGGAGACCCAGTACTTC.

This clonotype occurred many times. The chain recombines TRBV2 with TRBJ2-1; D is unresolved. Deletions cut 2 bases from V and 5 bases from J, with 7 bases between. The CDR3 length is 13 residues. The germline V gene has CDR1 SNHLY and CDR2 FYNNEI. The CDR3 loop is CASSELGDNEQFF. Here the CDR3 DNA reads TGTGCCAGCAGTGAACTGGGCGACAATGAGCAGTTCTTC.

In this sample, this clonotype turned up a few times. One base separates it from a far larger clone, so it is likely a read error. The chain joins TRBV2 to TRBJ2-7; D not certain. CDR3 length equals 14 residues. The germline V and J ends were trimmed by 8 bases and 2 bases, with 16 bases remaining between them. Germline values: CDR1 SNHLY, CDR2 FYNNEI. The CDR3 region is CASGSTAGAYEQYF. The CDR3, as DNA: TGTGCCAGCGGCTCGACGGCAGGTGCCTACGAGCAGTACTTC.

In nucleotides, the CDR3 is TGCGCCAGCAGCCGAGCCGGGACAGTGTATAATTCACCCCTCCACTTT. It codes for CASSRAGTVYNSPLHF. The V and J genes are TRBV4-3 and TRBJ1-6, with TRBD1 matching 7 bases. The germline V gene encodes CDR1 LGHNA and CDR2 YSLEER. The trim removed 4 bases at V and 4 bases at J, leaving 7 bases unmatched. CDR3 length: 16 amino acids.

This clonotype appeared once. This clone may be a read error of a much larger clone one base away. The chain carries TRBV3-1 and TRBJ1-1; D is ambiguous. Per germline, CDR1 LGHDT and CDR2 YNNKEL (reference sequence). This CDR3 has 11 amino acids. The CDR3: CASGQGARAFF. CDR3 bases: TGTGCCAGCGGCCAAGGAGCGAGAGCTTTCTTT.

This clonotype appeared a single time. The chain employs TRBV4-1 and TRBJ1-5, with 10 bases matching TRBD1. Looked up from germline, CDR1 is MGHRA and CDR2 is YSYEKL. There are 17 residues in the CDR3. J was trimmed by 1 base and V by 0 bases; bases with no gene match: 3. CDR3 nucleotide sequence: TGCGCCAGCAGCCAAGAAAGACAGGGGGCAAGCAATCAGCCCCAGCATTTT. It translates to CASSQERQGASNQPQHF.

This rearrangement joins TRBV9 to TRBJ2-6; perhaps D is TRBD1 or TRBD2 (5 bases each). The germline V gene has CDR1 SGDLS and CDR2 YYNGEE. V lost 4 bases to trimming and J lost 3 bases, with 17 bases between them. There are 17 residues in the CDR3. The CDR3 loop reads CASSRKGPRGGANVLTF. In DNA form, the CDR3 reads TGTGCCAGCAGCAGAAAGGGACCCCGGGGTGGGGCCAACGTCCTGACTTTC.

This clonotype was found once. The V call is TRBV5-1, the J call TRBJ2-2; the D gene is possibly TRBD2 (6 bases). CDR3 size: 18 residues. The V end lost 3 bases, the J end lost 7 bases, and 25 bases lay between the germline ends. Germline values: CDR1 SGHRS, CDR2 YFSETQ. Here the CDR3 DNA reads TGCGCCAGCAGCTCGGATCGGGGAGCCTCTAGCGTCGGCGGGGAGCTGTTTTTT. As protein: CASSSDRGASSVGGELFF.

This clonotype was detected a few times. J is TRBJ1-6 and V is TRBV7-2; D perhaps matches TRBD1 (6 bases). Trimming removed 2 bases at V and 7 bases at J, with 18 bases between. Germline CDR1 is SGHTA and CDR2 is FQGNSA. The CDR3 loop spans 17 amino acids. The CDR3: CASSLIGRQARNSPLHF. The CDR3, as DNA: TGTGCCAGCAGCTTAATCGGAAGACAGGCCCGCAATTCACCCCTCCACTTT. Using reference TRBV7-2 and TRBJ1-6 for the parts outside the CDR3, the full variable domain is GAGVSQSPSNKVTEKGKDVELRCDPISGHTALYWYRQSLGQGLEFLIYFQGNSAPDKSGLPSDRFSAERTGGSVSTLTIQRTQQEDSAVYLCASSLIGRQARNSPLHFGNGTRLTVT.

Worth noting for this clonotype: A read error is possible here, since a much larger clone lies one base away. This chain connects TRBV28 to TRBJ1-5, with unresolved D. CDR3 length: 13 amino acids. Germline CDR1 and CDR2: MDHEN and SYDVKM. CDR3 region: CPSREYSNQPQHF. CDR3 bases: TGTCCCAGCCGGGAGTATAGCAATCAGCCCCAGCATTTT.

This clonotype was detected ten times or more. The rearrangement joins TRBV11-2 to TRBJ2-5; D is perhaps TRBD1 or TRBD2 (6 bases each). V lost 5 bases and J 5 bases, leaving 15 bases between the germline ends. The CDR3 consists of 14 residues. In germline, CDR1 is SGHAT, CDR2 FQNNGV. CDR3 sequence: CASSRPGAGETQYF. CDR3 DNA sequence: TGTGCCAGCAGCCGTCCGGGGGCTGGGGAGACCCAGTACTTC.

This clonotype was seen only a few times. The chain combines TRBV20-1 with TRBJ1-5, with D possibly matching TRBD1 (5 bases). The length of the CDR3 is 15 residues. Germline V gene sequence: CDR1 DFQATT, CDR2 SNEGSKA (reference sequence). V gave up 0 bases and J gave up 3 bases, with 12 bases separating them. This CDR3 reads CSAREPGPNNQPQHF. Written as DNA, the CDR3 is TGCAGTGCTAGAGAGCCGGGGCCCAACAATCAGCCCCAGCATTTT.

This clonotype has a count of ten or more. CDR3 loop: CASSYLGGHTEAFF. In DNA form, the CDR3 reads TGTGCCAGCAGTTACTTGGGGGGGCACACTGAAGCTTTCTTT. The V gene is TRBV6-5, the J gene TRBJ1-1; tentatively, D is TRBD1 (6 bases). The CDR3 spans 14 residues. Deletions cut 1 base from V and 3 bases from J, with 9 bases between. Germline V gives CDR1 MNHEY, CDR2 SVGAGI.

This clonotype was picked up many times. This chain uses TRBV24-1 with TRBJ1-2; D is unresolved. This CDR3 region has 14 residues. Trimming shortened V by 4 bases and J by 1 base, and 9 bases separated the two germline ends. Per germline, CDR1 KGHDR and CDR2 SFDVKD. In DNA form, the CDR3 reads TGTGCCACCAGTGAGTCTACCTTTAACTATGGCTACACCTTC. It yields the protein CATSESTFNYGYTF.

This clonotype was seen many times. The V gene is TRBV20-1, the J gene TRBJ2-5; 8 positions match TRBD2. In germline, CDR1 is DFQATT, CDR2 SNEGSKA (reference sequence). The CDR3 loop spans 15 amino acids. V lost 6 bases and J lost 1; bases outside the gene matches: 10. Here the CDR3 DNA reads TGCAGTGCCAACACCGTTACTAGCGGCCAAGAGACCCAGTACTTC. Residues: CSANTVTSGQETQYF.

This clonotype was picked up many times. The genes are TRBV2 and TRBJ2-7; 10 positions agree with TRBD2. In germline, CDR1 is SNHLY, CDR2 FYNNEI. V shed 6 bases, J shed 0 bases, and the junction held 5 bases outside the gene matches. The CDR3 is 15 amino acids. CDR3 in DNA: TGTGCCAGCAGGGTCAGCGGGGGGGGCTCCTACGAGCAGTACTTC. Residues: CASRVSGGGSYEQYF.

Worth noting for this clonotype: Given a much more abundant clone one base away, this may be a read error. The genes are TRBV24-1 and TRBJ1-4, with 9 bases fitting TRBD1. The CDR3 spans 16 residues. Germline assignment: CDR1 KGHDR and CDR2 SFDVKD. This CDR3 reads CATSDSLQGANEKLSF. CDR3 sequence (DNA): TGTGCCACCAGTGATTCCCTACAGGGGGCAAACGAAAAACTGTCTTTT.